Below are 8 T cell receptor beta chains sequenced from a single sample in a study of CD8+CD57+ T cells in acquired aplastic anemia. All patients picked for sequencing had shown, by flow cytometry, an expansion of CD8+CD57+ cells. Genomic DNA provided the template from which TCR beta VDJ and CDR3 profiles were obtained. TCRdb analysed the reads with MiXCR anew, one entry per CDR3 protein. Among a few hundred thousand distinct CDR3 sequences, around 30% were seen once, and the ten largest hold less than 0.85%. Sequencing input: sorted CD4+, CD8+, or CD8+CD57+ T cells (not recorded which) from PBMCs. All receptors derive from a human donor with aplastic anemia.

V is TRBV10-3 and J is TRBJ2-5; TRBD2 agrees at 9 bases. Germline V gene sequence: CDR1 ENHRY, CDR2 SYGVKD. V lost 10 bases, J lost 1 base, and 10 bases stayed unmatched. This CDR3 is 15 amino acids long. Here the CDR3 reads CASRLKTSGQETQYF. CDR3 DNA sequence: TGTGCCAGCAGGCTTAAGACTAGCGGCCAAGAGACCCAGTACTTC.

The sample holds many counts of this clonotype. The chain employs TRBV10-2 and TRBJ2-7, with D unresolved. CDR1 is WSHSY, CDR2 SAAADI, per germline. The CDR3 has 14 amino acids. V gave up 6 bases and J gave up 0 bases, with 12 bases separating them. CDR3 sequence: CASSPDSGSYEQYF. CDR3 DNA: TGCGCCAGCAGCCCCGACTCAGGCTCCTACGAGCAGTACTTC.

V and J are TRBV9 and TRBJ2-2, with 11 bases identical to TRBD2. Germline V gene sequence: CDR1 SGDLS, CDR2 YYNGEE. J gave up 7 bases and V 0 bases, and 8 bases lay outside the gene matches. The CDR3 runs 17 residues. CDR3: CASSVAALAGGYGELFF. CDR3 DNA sequence: TGTGCCAGCAGCGTAGCGGCCCTAGCGGGAGGCTACGGGGAGCTGTTTTTT.

This clonotype was detected many times. The chain couples TRBV15 to TRBJ1-2; TRBD1 aligns across 10 bases. The junction had 5 bases not matched to a gene; V was cut back by 1 base and J by 9 bases. CDR1 LNHNV and CDR2 YYDKDF come from the germline V gene (reference sequence). The CDR3 runs to 14 residues. The DNA of the CDR3 is TGTGCCACCAGCAGAGCGGGACAGGGGTATAGCTACACCTTC. Its translation: CATSRAGQGYSYTF.

At least ten counts were recorded for this clonotype. The gene calls are TRBV5-8 and TRBJ1-5; D is undetermined. CDR1 is SGHTS and CDR2 is YDEGEE in the germline V gene. Trimming cost V 1 base and J 7 bases, with 9 bases left between them. The CDR3 sequence is 13 residues long. In DNA form, the CDR3 reads TGTGCCAGCAGCTTGAGCCCGAGGCAGCCCCAGCATTTT. Its protein product is CASSLSPRQPQHF.

This clonotype was recorded many times. CDR3 region: CASGGRNYGYTF. In DNA, the CDR3 is TGTGCCAGCGGGGGGAGGAACTATGGCTACACCTTC. The chain employs TRBV25-1 and TRBJ1-2; TRBD1 might be the D (5 bases). Trimming took off 8 bases at V and 2 bases at J, with 9 bases between the two ends. This CDR3 spans 12 amino acids. Germline values: CDR1 MGHDK, CDR2 SYGVNS.

The chain employs TRBV6-5 and TRBJ2-5; 8 bases map to TRBD1. The junction had 9 bases not matched to a gene; V was cut back by 2 bases and J by 4 bases. Germline values: CDR1 MNHEY, CDR2 SVGAGI. The CDR3 runs to 16 residues. The CDR3 DNA sequence: TGTGCCAGCAGTTACGCCGGGCAGGGGGCCGGAGAGACCCAGTACTTC. It codes for CASSYAGQGAGETQYF.

This clonotype was seen a few times. V gene TRBV4-3 combines with J gene TRBJ2-2; no reliable D call. With 1 base removed from V and 8 bases from J, the gap between germline ends came to 2 bases. Per germline, CDR1 LGHNA and CDR2 YSLEER. The CDR3 runs to 11 residues. The CDR3 is CASSQVGELFF. Here the CDR3 DNA reads TGCGCCAGCAGCCAAGTTGGGGAGCTGTTTTTT.